This T cell receptor beta chain is drawn from a study of cytomegalovirus exposure and HLA in healthy donors. This clone was seen a single time. The antigen remains undetermined. This CDR3 is 15 amino acids long. Primers included in the PCR were 60 Vbeta and 13 Jbeta primers. Only in-frame clones appear in the TCRdb table, and some are missing; sequencing was by immunoSEQ multiplex PCR. The sample records a few hundred thousand clones, over 70% being singletons. Broader study findings: The likely explanation for a cluster of highly shared sequence variants was sequencing artifact. Specificity of a few CMV-associated chains for CMV antigens was verified in vitro.

Sequenced input: PBMCs. This chain connects TRBV21-1 to TRBJ2-3; the DNA was not used to check the table's D call, TRBD2. TRBV21-1 is a recognized pseudogene. This clonotype was obtained from a girl aged 2 to 9 in good health and CMV-seronegative. CDR3 nucleotide sequence: TGTGCCAGCAGCCCTGGGACTAGCGGATTTGATACGCAGTATTTT. Translated, it gives CASSPGTSGFDTQYF.